A single sample gave rise to the 26 T cell receptor beta chains below, sequenced in a study of CD8 T cells in cerebrospinal fluid in Alzheimer's disease. Following a re-call of the 10x single-cell sequencing reads, TCRdb has one entry per CDR3 protein and lacks DNA. The data show over a thousand distinct CDR3 sequences, and the top ten clones hold roughly 18%. Material: cerebrospinal fluid. Receptor source: a human donor with Parkinson's disease.

In terms of frequency, this clonotype is medium-sized. The chain is built from TRBV4-2 and TRBJ2-7; the TCRdb call, TRBD2, lacks DNA for checking. The length of the CDR3 is 16 residues. Germline V lookup: CDR1 LGHNA, CDR2 YNFKEQ. The CDR3 protein is CASSQEWGLVFSEQYF.

The rearrangement joins TRBV6-4 to TRBJ2-5; the TCRdb call, TRBD1, lacks DNA for checking. The germline V gene encodes CDR1 MRHNA and CDR2 SNTAGT. CDR3 length: 15 amino acids. CDR3 amino acids: CASSPGTGGQETQYF.

Considering frequency, this clonotype is medium-sized. The V call is TRBV12-3 or TRBV12-4, the J call TRBJ2-7; with no DNA, the TCRdb D assignment of TRBD1 cannot be verified. There are 14 residues in the CDR3. The CDR3 reads CASSFGQGGHEQYF.

Judged by frequency, this clonotype is medium-sized. The rearrangement uses TRBV20-1 and TRBJ2-2; TCRdb's assignment of TRBD1 cannot be checked, as there is no DNA. Germline V CDR1 and CDR2: DFQATT, SNEGSKA (reference sequence). CDR3 length: 16 residues. This chain's CDR3 is CSARHVTGSGTGELFF.

According to its frequency, this clonotype is medium-sized. The chain couples TRBV5-5 to TRBJ1-2. Per germline, CDR1 SGHKS and CDR2 YYEKEE (reference sequence). CDR3 size: 14 residues. CDR3 loop: CASSLETENYGYTF.

Measured by frequency, this clonotype is medium-sized. The chain carries TRBV6-5 and TRBJ2-2; without DNA, the TCRdb call of TRBD2 cannot be checked. Looked up from germline, CDR1 is MNHEY and CDR2 is SVGAGI. This CDR3 has 13 residues. CDR3 in amino acids: CASTRGGTGELFF.

The chain carries TRBV7-8 and TRBJ1-2; checking the TCRdb D call of TRBD1 is not possible without DNA. The CDR3 extends over 16 amino acids. The germline CDR1 and CDR2 sequences are SGHVS and FQNEAQ. The CDR3: CASSPWGSRRRYGYTF. The variable domain in full, completed from reference TRBV7-8 and TRBJ1-2, reads GAGVSQSPRYKVAKRGQDVALRCDPISGHVSLFWYQQALGQGPEFLTYFQNEAQLDKSGLPSDRFFAERPEGSVSTLKIQRTQQEDSAVYLCASSPWGSRRRYGYTFGSGTRLTVV.

By frequency, this clonotype registers medium-sized. The V gene is TRBV7-2, the J gene TRBJ2-3. This CDR3 is built from 11 residues. Germline V gene lookup returns CDR1 SGHTA and CDR2 FQGNSA. The CDR3 spells CASSLSVTQYF.

This clonotype is called large based on its frequency. The CDR3 sequence is CAISASGGEDTQYF. The chain links TRBV10-3 to TRBJ2-3; TCRdb calls TRBD1, which cannot be checked without DNA. CDR3 size: 14 residues. Germline loops: CDR1 ENHRY, CDR2 SYGVKD.

This sequence joins TRBV19 and TRBJ1-6. Germline loops: CDR1 LNHDA, CDR2 SQIVND (reference sequence). CDR3 length: 13 residues. The CDR3 reads CASSAWVNSPLHF.

This clonotype is deemed medium-sized by its frequency. This chain joins TRBV7-7 and TRBJ2-1. CDR3 length equals 13 residues. Germline assignment: CDR1 SSHAT and CDR2 FNYEAQ (reference sequence). The CDR3 region is CASSLQRFNEQFF.

This clonotype registers medium-sized (0.01 to 0.1%) by frequency. The gene calls are TRBV28 and TRBJ1-5; TCRdb calls TRBD1, which cannot be checked without DNA. The length of the CDR3 is 14 residues. Germline-derived CDR1 and CDR2 are MDHEN and SYDVKM. The CDR3 loop is CASRPGGGNQPQHF.

V and J are TRBV21-1 and TRBJ1-6; TCRdb selects TRBD1, and the lack of DNA leaves this call unchecked. TRBV21-1 is a documented pseudogene. The CDR3 totals 18 residues. CDR3 region: CASSKGQPCRSYNSPLHF.

This clonotype counts as medium-sized by frequency. This chain joins TRBV5-6 and TRBJ2-2; TCRdb reports TRBD2, a call that lacks DNA to check it against. The germline CDR1 and CDR2 sequences are SGHDT and YYEEEE. This CDR3 comprises 19 residues. The CDR3 is CASSLGRYPLADDTGELFF.

This clonotype is deemed medium-sized (0.01 to 0.1%) by its frequency. The V gene is TRBV3-1, the J gene TRBJ2-7; checking the TCRdb D call of TRBD2 is not possible without DNA. This CDR3 contains 14 residues. Germline assignment: CDR1 LGHDT and CDR2 YNNKEL (reference sequence). The CDR3 region is CASSQESGNYEQYF.

V usage is TRBV28 and J usage is TRBJ2-3; with no DNA, the TCRdb D assignment of TRBD2 cannot be verified. The germline gives CDR1 MDHEN, CDR2 SYDVKM. The CDR3 is 15 amino acids. The CDR3 sequence: CASSQTSGRSDTQYF.

CDR3 protein: CASSAGTSGYNEQFF. The genes are TRBV6-1 and TRBJ2-1; TCRdb names TRBD2, which stays unverified in the absence of DNA. The germline gives CDR1 MNHNS, CDR2 SASEGT. CDR3 length equals 15 residues.

This clonotype shows up as medium-sized by frequency. The rearrangement joins TRBV7-9 to TRBJ1-2; the TRBD1 assignment by TCRdb is unverifiable without DNA. CDR1 SEHNR and CDR2 FQNEAQ come from the germline V gene (reference sequence). The CDR3 loop spans 19 amino acids. The CDR3 is CASSSFLRDRGPDRYGYTF.

This clonotype registers medium-sized (0.01 to 0.1%) by frequency. This chain links TRBV2 with TRBJ2-2; the D call from TCRdb, TRBD2, cannot be confirmed without DNA. The CDR3 is 14 residues long. The germline gives CDR1 SNHLY, CDR2 FYNNEI. The CDR3 here is CASRRLAGTGELFF.

This clonotype is identified as medium-sized from frequency. The V call is TRBV6-5, the J call TRBJ2-7; without DNA, the TCRdb call of TRBD2 cannot be checked. Per the germline V gene, CDR1 is MNHEY and CDR2 is SVGAGI. The CDR3 is 17 residues long. CDR3 loop: CASSSTQTSGRGYEQYF.

J is TRBJ1-1 and V is TRBV15. Germline V gene lookup returns CDR1 LNHNV and CDR2 YYDKDF (reference sequence). The CDR3 loop spans 14 amino acids. The CDR3 here is CATSRDLMNTEAFF. Full variable domain (outside the CDR3, taken from reference TRBV15 and TRBJ1-1): DAMVIQNPRYQVTQFGKPVTLSCSQTLNHNVMYWYQQKSSQAPKLLFHYYDKDFNNEADTPDNFQSRRPNTSFCFLDIRSPGLGDTAMYLCATSRDLMNTEAFFGQGTRLTVV.

This clonotype registers medium-sized by frequency. The V and J genes are TRBV7-3 and TRBJ2-3; TCRdb outputs TRBD1, but without DNA this stays unchecked. The CDR3 loop spans 16 amino acids. CDR1 and CDR2 from the germline V gene are SGHTA and FQGTGA. CDR3 in amino acids: CASSLGWETVGDTQYF. The full variable domain, with the rest looked up from reference TRBV7-3 and TRBJ2-3, is GAGVSQTPSNKVTEKGKYVELRCDPISGHTALYWYRQSLGQGPEFLIYFQGTGAADDSGLPNDRFFAVRPEGSVSTLKIQRTERGDSAVYLCASSLGWETVGDTQYFGPGTRLTVL.

This chain connects TRBV4-1 to TRBJ2-7; lacking DNA, the TRBD1 call made by TCRdb goes unchecked. The CDR3 consists of 14 residues. Germline CDR1 reads MGHRA; CDR2 reads YSYEKL. This chain's CDR3 is CASSQETGYYEQYF.

This clonotype counts as medium-sized by frequency. The chain has TRBV28 and TRBJ2-6; TCRdb designates TRBD1, a call that cannot be tested without DNA. The germline V gene has CDR1 MDHEN and CDR2 SYDVKM. The CDR3 loop spans 15 amino acids. The CDR3 protein is CASDGGYSGANVLTF.

Judged by frequency, this clonotype is large (0.1 to 1%). V usage is TRBV6-2 or TRBV6-3 and J usage is TRBJ2-7; the D call from TCRdb, TRBD1, cannot be confirmed without DNA. This CDR3 has 13 residues. The germline V gene has CDR1 MNHEY and CDR2 SVGEGT. CDR3 loop: CASGGGRTYEQYF.

Its frequency marks this clonotype as medium-sized. The gene calls are TRBV20-1 and TRBJ1-1; TCRdb picks TRBD1, but there is no DNA to check that call. Germline V gene lookup returns CDR1 DFQATT and CDR2 SNEGSKA (reference sequence). The CDR3 sequence is 16 residues long. This CDR3 reads CSARVGTGTWNTEAFF.